The rows below give T cell receptor beta chains drawn from one sample of a study of blood T cell repertoires in COVID-19. Sequenced by immunoSEQ multiplex PCR; TCRdb stores in-frame clones only, minus some. The table has 65,000 to 95,000 clones, around four fifths seen once; the top ten hold under 20%. Sequencing used peripheral blood. The receptors were sampled from an elderly man with active or convalescent COVID-19. Each CDR3 is given without its conserved first and last residue.

j_call v_call cdr3_aa
TRBJ2-5 TRBV18 ASSQGQGDGETQY
TRBJ1-5 TRBV28 ASITYSNQPQH
TRBJ2-1 TRBV11-2 ASSLALARNEQF
TRBJ1-2 TRBV6-5 ASSRTGGNYGYT
TRBJ1-5 TRBV3-1/TRBV3-2 ASSQGGVINQPQH
TRBJ2-1 TRBV28 ASRKHRGQLNLNEQF
TRBJ1-2 TRBV2 ASSGAGHREGYGYT
TRBJ2-5 TRBV3-1/TRBV3-2 ASSQAGIKETQY
TRBJ1-2 TRBV15 ATSWKRGDYGYT
TRBJ2-4 TRBV4-1 ASSQDQGRGLAKNIQY
TRBJ2-6 TRBV19 ASIQDSGRSGANVLT
TRBJ1-2 TRBV2 ASSAQGQANYGYT
TRBJ1-2 TRBV28 ASSSGTAYGYT
TRBJ2-1 TRBV27 ASSFRDSRNEQF
TRBJ1-5 TRBV7-2 ASSPSRAYQPQH
TRBJ2-2 TRBV10-1 ASSGTSGGTTLTGELF
TRBJ2-1 TRBV5-4 ASSLARAVLNNEQF
TRBJ1-6 TRBV7-2 ASSTQGAKNSPLH
TRBJ1-1 TRBV6-5 ASRQGNRAF
TRBJ2-1 TRBV4-2 ASSQSGDRVDEQF
TRBJ2-3 TRBV9 ASSYGTPRTPQY
TRBJ1-5 TRBV19 ASSLQIAQPQH
TRBJ2-5 TRBV7-9 ASSLVAGGGMETQY
TRBJ1-4 TRBV25-1 ASSEMAGGITNEKLF
TRBJ2-3 TRBV2 ASSAQLALLTDTQY
TRBJ1-2 TRBV2 ASSESRYGYT
TRBJ2-3 TRBV6-1 ASSELGVGTQY
TRBJ1-1 TRBV28 ASNGNTEAF
TRBJ2-1 TRBV24-1 ATSDPDRAYNEQF
TRBJ2-5 TRBV19 ASSMWGGSQETQY
TRBJ1-2 TRBV5-1 ASSWTADNYGYT
TRBJ2-2 TRBV9 ASSVGDRGRLDTGELF
TRBJ2-2 TRBV3-1/TRBV3-2 ASSKRQGPGELF
TRBJ1-6 TRBV28 ASSLLQGASPLH
TRBJ1-1 TRBV28 ASSISRGYTEAF
TRBJ2-2 TRBV2 ASSESGTLNTGELF
TRBJ1-1 TRBV5-1 ASSLPGGGLEAF
TRBJ1-4 TRBV7-9 ASSRSGTGEGKLF
TRBJ2-5 TRBV5-1 ASSLAGSGKETQY
TRBJ2-3 TRBV5-1 ASGPGQAGATQY
TRBJ1-1 TRBV19 ASTGQVSNTEAF
TRBJ2-2 TRBV5-5 ASSQDRRLGELF
TRBJ1-3 TRBV5-8 ASRDLGSAGNTIY
TRBJ2-1 TRBV5-1 ASREGQSSYNEQF
TRBJ1-4 TRBV28 ASSATGAGRGATNEKLF
TRBJ1-2 TRBV19 ASSIGGQGAVGYT
TRBJ1-6 TRBV21-1 ASRPRTGAVDNSPLH
TRBJ2-3 TRBV5-6 ASSSTGYIRTDTQY
TRBJ2-1 TRBV6-2/TRBV6-3 ASSYSGTSGIYNEQF
TRBJ1-1 TRBV5-1 ASSLGDIDTEAF
TRBJ1-4 TRBV5-1 ASSFGTGQGVPEKLF
TRBJ1-2 TRBV19 ASTKTGTNYGYT
TRBJ1-3 TRBV19 ASSSGTGANTIY
TRBJ1-1 TRBV2 ASDRELNTEAF